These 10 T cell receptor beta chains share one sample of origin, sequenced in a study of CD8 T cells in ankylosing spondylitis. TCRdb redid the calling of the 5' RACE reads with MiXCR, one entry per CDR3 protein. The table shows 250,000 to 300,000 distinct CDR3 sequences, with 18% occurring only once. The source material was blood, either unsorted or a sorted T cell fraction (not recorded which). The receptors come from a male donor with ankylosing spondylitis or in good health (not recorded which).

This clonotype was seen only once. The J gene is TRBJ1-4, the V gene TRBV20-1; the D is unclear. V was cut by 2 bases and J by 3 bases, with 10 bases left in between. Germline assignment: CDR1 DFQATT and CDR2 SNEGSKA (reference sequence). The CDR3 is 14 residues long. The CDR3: CSARLPSPNEKLFF. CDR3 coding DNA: TGCAGTGCTAGACTCCCTTCACCTAATGAAAAACTGTTTTTT.

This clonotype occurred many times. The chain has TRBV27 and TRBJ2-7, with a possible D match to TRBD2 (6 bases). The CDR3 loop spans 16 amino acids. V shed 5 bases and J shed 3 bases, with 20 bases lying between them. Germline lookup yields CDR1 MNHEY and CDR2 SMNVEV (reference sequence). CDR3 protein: CASSRDRDFSLYEQYF. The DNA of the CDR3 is TGTGCCAGCAGTAGAGACCGGGACTTCTCCCTCTACGAGCAGTACTTC.

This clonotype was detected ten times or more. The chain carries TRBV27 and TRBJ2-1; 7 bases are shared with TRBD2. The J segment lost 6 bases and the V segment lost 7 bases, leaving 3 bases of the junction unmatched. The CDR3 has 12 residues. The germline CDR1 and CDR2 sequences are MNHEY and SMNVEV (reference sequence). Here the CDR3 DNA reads TGTGCCAGCACTAGCGGCTTCAATGAGCAGTTCTTC. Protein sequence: CASTSGFNEQFF.

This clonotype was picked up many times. CDR3 nucleotides: TGTGCCAGCAGCCCCCCGGACAATGAGCAGTTCTTC. Translating it yields CASSPPDNEQFF. This chain joins TRBV7-9 and TRBJ2-1; no clear D. Trimming left V 5 bases short and J 5 bases short, with 7 bases between. Looked up from germline, CDR1 is SEHNR and CDR2 is FQNEAQ (reference sequence). The CDR3 loop spans 12 amino acids. The full variable domain, in which reference TRBV7-9 and TRBJ2-1 provide the parts outside the CDR3, is DTGVSQNPRHKITKRGQNVTFRCDPISEHNRLYWYRQTLGQGPEFLTYFQNEAQLEKSRLLSDRFSAERPKGSFSTLEIQRTEQGDSAMYLCASSPPDNEQFFGPGTRLTVL.

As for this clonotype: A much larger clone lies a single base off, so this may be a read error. The DNA for the CDR3 is TGTGCCAGCAGCCCACTTGGGGACACTGACGCTTTCTTT. It translates to CASSPLGDTDAFF. The rearrangement joins TRBV7-8 to TRBJ1-1; maybe TRBD1 (6 bases). From germline, CDR1 is SGHVS and CDR2 FQNEAQ. CDR3 length: 13 residues.

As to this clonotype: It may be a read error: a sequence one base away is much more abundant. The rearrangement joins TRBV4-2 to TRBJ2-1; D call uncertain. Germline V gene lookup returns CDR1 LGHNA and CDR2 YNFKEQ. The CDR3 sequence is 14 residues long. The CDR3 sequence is CARSPENSYNEQFF. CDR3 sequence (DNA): TGTGCCAGGAGCCCCGAGAACTCCTACAATGAGCAGTTCTTC.

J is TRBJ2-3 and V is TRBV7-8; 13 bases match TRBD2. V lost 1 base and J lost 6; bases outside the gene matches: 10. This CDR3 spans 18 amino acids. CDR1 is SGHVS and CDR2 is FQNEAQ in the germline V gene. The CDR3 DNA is TGTGCCAGCAGCTTAGTTGAGGGGGGACTAGCGGGAACGGATACGCAGTATTTT. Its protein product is CASSLVEGGLAGTDTQYF. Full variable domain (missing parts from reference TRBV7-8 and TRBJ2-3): GAGVSQSPRYKVAKRGQDVALRCDPISGHVSLFWYQQALGQGPEFLTYFQNEAQLDKSGLPSDRFFAERPEGSVSTLKIQRTQQEDSAVYLCASSLVEGGLAGTDTQYFGPGTRLTVL.

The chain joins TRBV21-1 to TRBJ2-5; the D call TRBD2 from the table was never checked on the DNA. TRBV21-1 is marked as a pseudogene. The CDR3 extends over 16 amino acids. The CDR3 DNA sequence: TGTGCCAGCAGCACCAGACTAGCGGGAGACCCAGGGACCCAGTACTTC. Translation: CASSTRLAGDPGTQYF.

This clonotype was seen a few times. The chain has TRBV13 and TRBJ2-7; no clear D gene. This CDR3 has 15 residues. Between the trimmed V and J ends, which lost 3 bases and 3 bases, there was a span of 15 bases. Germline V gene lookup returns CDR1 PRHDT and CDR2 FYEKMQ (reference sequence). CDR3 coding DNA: TGTGCCAGCAGCTTGTCTAGTGATTTAGACTACGAGCAGTACTTC. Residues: CASSLSSDLDYEQYF.

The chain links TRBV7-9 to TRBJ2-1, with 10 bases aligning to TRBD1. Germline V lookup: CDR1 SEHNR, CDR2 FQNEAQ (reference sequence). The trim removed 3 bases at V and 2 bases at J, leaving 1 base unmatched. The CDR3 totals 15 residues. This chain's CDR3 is CASSFGTGAYNEQFF. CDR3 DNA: TGTGCCAGCAGCTTCGGGACAGGGGCCTACAATGAGCAGTTCTTC.